What follows are 17 T cell receptor beta chains derived from one specimen sequenced in a study of cytomegalovirus exposure and HLA in healthy donors. Amplification used 60 Vbeta primers and 13 Jbeta primers. Assay used: immunoSEQ multiplex PCR; TCRdb lists only in-frame clones, some missing. The data contain under 200,000 clones, more than 60% of them seen just once; the ten biggest clones take up 5.5% to 7.5%. The specimen was PBMCs. These receptors came from a woman aged 40 to 50 in good health and CMV-seropositive.

The rearrangement joins TRBV2 to TRBJ1-6, with D unresolved. Deletions cut 6 bases from V and 7 bases from J, with 16 bases between. The CDR3 runs 15 residues. Germline values: CDR1 SNHLY, CDR2 FYNNEI. This chain's CDR3 is CASSDSGIRNSPLHF. Here the CDR3 DNA reads TGTGCCAGCAGCGACTCGGGGATCCGGAATTCACCCCTCCACTTT.

The J gene is TRBJ1-2, the V gene TRBV7-2, with a tentative D call TRBD1 (5 bases). Per germline, CDR1 SGHTA and CDR2 FQGNSA. CDR3 length: 12 residues. V lost 5 bases, J lost 5 bases, and 9 bases lay in between. The CDR3, as DNA: TGTGCCAGCAGCAACGACAGATATGGCTACACCTTC. Its protein product is CASSNDRYGYTF.

This clone was seen more than once but under ten times. The chain couples TRBV25-1 to TRBJ1-1; 9 bases align to TRBD1. Trimming removed 4 bases from V and 5 bases from J; junction bases left unmatched: 8. CDR3 length: 15 residues. CDR1 is MGHDK and CDR2 is SYGVNS in the germline V gene. This CDR3 is CASSARGTGLTEAFF. CDR3 bases: TGTGCCAGCAGTGCCCGCGGGACAGGGCTGACTGAAGCTTTCTTT. Variable domain in full (rest from reference TRBV25-1 and TRBJ1-1): EADIYQTPRYLVIGTGKKITLECSQTMGHDKMYWYQQDPGMELHLIHYSYGVNSTEKGDLSSESTVSRIRTEHFPLTLESARPSHTSQYLCASSARGTGLTEAFFGQGTRLTVV.

This clone appeared a few times. The chain carries TRBV6-1 and TRBJ1-4; TRBD1 might be the D (5 bases). The V and J ends lost 8 bases and 6 bases respectively, with 13 bases between them. CDR1 is MNHNS, CDR2 SASEGT, per germline. The CDR3 covers 13 residues. In DNA form, the CDR3 reads TGTGCCAGCCGAAAGGGGTTTGATGAAAAACTGTTTTTT. This sequence encodes CASRKGFDEKLFF.

The rearrangement joins TRBV2 to TRBJ2-3; 13 bases fit TRBD2. The CDR3 is 20 amino acids. V was pared by 4 bases and J by 6 bases, with 19 bases of the junction left unmatched. Germline-derived CDR1 and CDR2 are SNHLY and FYNNEI. CDR3 residues: CASSAGTSGVAVLRKDTQYF. CDR3 nucleotide sequence: TGTGCCAGCAGTGCAGGGACTAGCGGGGTGGCAGTTTTGCGTAAGGATACGCAGTATTTT.

J is TRBJ2-5 and V is TRBV6-6, with D tentatively TRBD1 (6 bases). The CDR3 length is 16 residues. The V and J ends lost 6 bases and 5 bases respectively, with 22 bases between them. Germline V gene lookup returns CDR1 MNHNY and CDR2 SVGAGI (reference sequence). Written as DNA, the CDR3 is TGTGCCAGCAGGGTTCGGCCAGGGGAGCTGGTGGAGACCCAGTACTTC. It is translated as CASRVRPGELVETQYF.

The chain couples TRBV2 to TRBJ1-2; D is unresolved. V lost 0 bases and J 8 bases, leaving 19 bases between the germline ends. Germline CDR1 SNHLY, CDR2 FYNNEI. The CDR3 consists of 16 residues. This CDR3 reads CASSEALAVPPMGYTF. CDR3 bases: TGTGCCAGCAGTGAAGCGCTTGCGGTACCTCCGATGGGCTACACCTTC.

In this sample, this clone turned up once. The gene calls are TRBV19 and TRBJ1-1; D gene ambiguous. V lost 3 bases and J 11 bases, leaving 13 bases between the germline ends. The CDR3 is 12 residues long. Germline V gene lookup returns CDR1 LNHDA and CDR2 SQIVND (reference sequence). In nucleotides, the CDR3 is TGTGCCAGTAGTATCGGTGACATCAGCGCTTTCTTT. Protein: CASSIGDISAFF.

This sequence joins TRBV5-1 and TRBJ2-5; TRBD2 aligns across 8 bases. Germline lookup yields CDR1 SGHRS and CDR2 YFSETQ. Trimming cost V 1 base and J 5 bases; bases outside gene matches: 1. This CDR3 has 13 amino acids. The DNA of the CDR3 is TGCGCCAGCAGCTTGCGGGGGGGGGAGACCCAGTACTTC. Its translation is CASSLRGGETQYF.

There are a few counts of this clone. The chain uses TRBV5-4 and TRBJ1-1; no definite D call. V was trimmed by 4 bases and J by 11 bases, leaving 18 bases between them. Germline values: CDR1 SGHNT, CDR2 YYREEE (reference sequence). The CDR3 consists of 13 residues. CDR3 protein: CASSPEGSPRAFF. The CDR3 DNA reads as TGTGCCAGCAGCCCCGAGGGTTCTCCCCGCGCTTTCTTT.

V gene TRBV4-1 combines with J gene TRBJ2-3; TRBD2 agrees at 10 bases. The V gene end was trimmed by 0 bases and the J gene end by 6 bases; junction bases not matched to a gene: 9. Germline CDR1 is MGHRA and CDR2 is YSYEKL. The CDR3 length is 17 residues. CDR3 sequence (DNA): TGCGCCAGCAGCCAAGATTTGAGCGGGGGGGTACTGGATACGCAGTATTTT. Protein sequence: CASSQDLSGGVLDTQYF.

The V gene is TRBV6-6, the J gene TRBJ1-6, with D tentatively TRBD1 (5 bases). The CDR3 runs 13 residues. Trimming removed 8 bases at V and 8 bases at J, with 13 bases between. Germline CDR1 reads MNHNY; CDR2 reads SVGAGI (reference sequence). In DNA form, the CDR3 reads TGTGCCAGCGACAATGGGGGGTATTCACCCCTCCACTTT. It is translated as CASDNGGYSPLHF.

This chain uses TRBV10-3 with TRBJ2-2; D might be TRBD2 (5 bases). Germline CDR1 and CDR2: ENHRY and SYGVKD. The CDR3 runs to 11 residues. V shed 6 bases and J shed 7 bases, with 6 bases lying between them. CDR3 protein: CAISDYGELFF. For the CDR3, the DNA is TGTGCCATCAGCGACTACGGGGAGCTGTTTTTT.

The V gene is TRBV18, the J gene TRBJ1-5, with 8 bases fitting TRBD1. This CDR3 comprises 14 residues. Germline CDR1 KGHSH, CDR2 LQKENI. The junction had 7 bases not matched to a gene; V was cut back by 5 bases and J by 7 bases. This CDR3 reads CASSRTGFVQPQHF. CDR3 nucleotides: TGTGCCAGCTCAAGGACAGGGTTTGTGCAGCCCCAGCATTTT.

This sequence joins TRBV5-1 and TRBJ1-1, with TRBD1 matching 9 bases. Germline V gene data show CDR1 as SGHRS and CDR2 as YFSETQ. With V trimmed by 3 bases and J by 1 base, 7 bases remained unmatched. This CDR3 comprises 16 residues. The CDR3 is CASSYPGDRANTEAFF. DNA for the CDR3: TGCGCCAGCAGCTACCCGGGGGACAGGGCGAACACTGAAGCTTTCTTT.

This clone has just one count. The CDR3 DNA reads TGCAGCGTGGAACCCCTAGTGGGAGAGACCCAGTACTTC. Translating gives CSVEPLVGETQYF. This sequence joins TRBV29-1 and TRBJ2-5; D uncertain. Germline V lookup: CDR1 SQVTM, CDR2 ANQGSEA. This CDR3 is built from 13 residues. The V and J ends lost 6 bases and 4 bases respectively, with 15 bases between them.

The chain combines TRBV21-1 with TRBJ1-3. TRBV21-1 is tagged as a pseudogene. The CDR3 loop spans 16 amino acids. CDR3 nucleotides: TGTGCCAGCAGCAAGCCGGGACTCAGGGCAGGAAACACCATATATTTT. Its protein is CASSKPGLRAGNTIYF.